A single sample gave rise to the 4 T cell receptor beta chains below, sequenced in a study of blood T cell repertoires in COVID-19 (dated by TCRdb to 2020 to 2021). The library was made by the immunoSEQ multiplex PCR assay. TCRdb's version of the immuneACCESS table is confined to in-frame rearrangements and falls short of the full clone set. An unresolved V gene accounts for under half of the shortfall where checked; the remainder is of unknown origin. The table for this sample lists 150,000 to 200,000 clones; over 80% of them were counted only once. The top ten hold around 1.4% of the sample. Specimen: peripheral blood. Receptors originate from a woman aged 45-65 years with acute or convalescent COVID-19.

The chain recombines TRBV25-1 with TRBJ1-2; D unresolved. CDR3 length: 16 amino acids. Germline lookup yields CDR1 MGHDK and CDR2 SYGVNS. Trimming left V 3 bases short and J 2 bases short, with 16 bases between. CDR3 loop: CASSDSLASKNYGYTF. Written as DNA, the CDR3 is TGTGCCAGCAGTGATAGTTTAGCGAGTAAAAACTATGGCTACACCTTC.

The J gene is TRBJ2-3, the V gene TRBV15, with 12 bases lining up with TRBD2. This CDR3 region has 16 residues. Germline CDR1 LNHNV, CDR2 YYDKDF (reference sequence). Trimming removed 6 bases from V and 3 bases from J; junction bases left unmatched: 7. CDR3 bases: TGTGCCACCAGGGTAGGACTAGCGGGATCGACAGATACGCAGTATTTT. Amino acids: CATRVGLAGSTDTQYF. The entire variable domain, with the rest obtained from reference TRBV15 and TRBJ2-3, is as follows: DAMVIQNPRYQVTQFGKPVTLSCSQTLNHNVMYWYQQKSSQAPKLLFHYYDKDFNNEADTPDNFQSRRPNTSFCFLDIRSPGLGDTAMYLCATRVGLAGSTDTQYFGPGTRLTVL.

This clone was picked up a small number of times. CDR3 in DNA: TGTGCCAGTCACTCGGTGGCGGCAGGAAACACCATATATTTT. Amino acid sequence: CASHSVAAGNTIYF. The V call is TRBV19, the J call TRBJ1-3; D not resolved. The germline gives CDR1 LNHDA, CDR2 SQIVND (reference sequence). The CDR3 is 14 residues long. Trimming removed 8 bases from V and 4 bases from J, with 15 bases in between.

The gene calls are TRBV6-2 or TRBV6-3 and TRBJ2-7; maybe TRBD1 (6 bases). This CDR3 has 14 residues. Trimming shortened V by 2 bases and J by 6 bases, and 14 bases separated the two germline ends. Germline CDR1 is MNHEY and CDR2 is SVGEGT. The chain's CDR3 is CASSYLAGVGEQYF. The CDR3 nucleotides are TGTGCCAGCAGTTACCTGGCAGGGGTCGGCGAGCAGTACTTC.